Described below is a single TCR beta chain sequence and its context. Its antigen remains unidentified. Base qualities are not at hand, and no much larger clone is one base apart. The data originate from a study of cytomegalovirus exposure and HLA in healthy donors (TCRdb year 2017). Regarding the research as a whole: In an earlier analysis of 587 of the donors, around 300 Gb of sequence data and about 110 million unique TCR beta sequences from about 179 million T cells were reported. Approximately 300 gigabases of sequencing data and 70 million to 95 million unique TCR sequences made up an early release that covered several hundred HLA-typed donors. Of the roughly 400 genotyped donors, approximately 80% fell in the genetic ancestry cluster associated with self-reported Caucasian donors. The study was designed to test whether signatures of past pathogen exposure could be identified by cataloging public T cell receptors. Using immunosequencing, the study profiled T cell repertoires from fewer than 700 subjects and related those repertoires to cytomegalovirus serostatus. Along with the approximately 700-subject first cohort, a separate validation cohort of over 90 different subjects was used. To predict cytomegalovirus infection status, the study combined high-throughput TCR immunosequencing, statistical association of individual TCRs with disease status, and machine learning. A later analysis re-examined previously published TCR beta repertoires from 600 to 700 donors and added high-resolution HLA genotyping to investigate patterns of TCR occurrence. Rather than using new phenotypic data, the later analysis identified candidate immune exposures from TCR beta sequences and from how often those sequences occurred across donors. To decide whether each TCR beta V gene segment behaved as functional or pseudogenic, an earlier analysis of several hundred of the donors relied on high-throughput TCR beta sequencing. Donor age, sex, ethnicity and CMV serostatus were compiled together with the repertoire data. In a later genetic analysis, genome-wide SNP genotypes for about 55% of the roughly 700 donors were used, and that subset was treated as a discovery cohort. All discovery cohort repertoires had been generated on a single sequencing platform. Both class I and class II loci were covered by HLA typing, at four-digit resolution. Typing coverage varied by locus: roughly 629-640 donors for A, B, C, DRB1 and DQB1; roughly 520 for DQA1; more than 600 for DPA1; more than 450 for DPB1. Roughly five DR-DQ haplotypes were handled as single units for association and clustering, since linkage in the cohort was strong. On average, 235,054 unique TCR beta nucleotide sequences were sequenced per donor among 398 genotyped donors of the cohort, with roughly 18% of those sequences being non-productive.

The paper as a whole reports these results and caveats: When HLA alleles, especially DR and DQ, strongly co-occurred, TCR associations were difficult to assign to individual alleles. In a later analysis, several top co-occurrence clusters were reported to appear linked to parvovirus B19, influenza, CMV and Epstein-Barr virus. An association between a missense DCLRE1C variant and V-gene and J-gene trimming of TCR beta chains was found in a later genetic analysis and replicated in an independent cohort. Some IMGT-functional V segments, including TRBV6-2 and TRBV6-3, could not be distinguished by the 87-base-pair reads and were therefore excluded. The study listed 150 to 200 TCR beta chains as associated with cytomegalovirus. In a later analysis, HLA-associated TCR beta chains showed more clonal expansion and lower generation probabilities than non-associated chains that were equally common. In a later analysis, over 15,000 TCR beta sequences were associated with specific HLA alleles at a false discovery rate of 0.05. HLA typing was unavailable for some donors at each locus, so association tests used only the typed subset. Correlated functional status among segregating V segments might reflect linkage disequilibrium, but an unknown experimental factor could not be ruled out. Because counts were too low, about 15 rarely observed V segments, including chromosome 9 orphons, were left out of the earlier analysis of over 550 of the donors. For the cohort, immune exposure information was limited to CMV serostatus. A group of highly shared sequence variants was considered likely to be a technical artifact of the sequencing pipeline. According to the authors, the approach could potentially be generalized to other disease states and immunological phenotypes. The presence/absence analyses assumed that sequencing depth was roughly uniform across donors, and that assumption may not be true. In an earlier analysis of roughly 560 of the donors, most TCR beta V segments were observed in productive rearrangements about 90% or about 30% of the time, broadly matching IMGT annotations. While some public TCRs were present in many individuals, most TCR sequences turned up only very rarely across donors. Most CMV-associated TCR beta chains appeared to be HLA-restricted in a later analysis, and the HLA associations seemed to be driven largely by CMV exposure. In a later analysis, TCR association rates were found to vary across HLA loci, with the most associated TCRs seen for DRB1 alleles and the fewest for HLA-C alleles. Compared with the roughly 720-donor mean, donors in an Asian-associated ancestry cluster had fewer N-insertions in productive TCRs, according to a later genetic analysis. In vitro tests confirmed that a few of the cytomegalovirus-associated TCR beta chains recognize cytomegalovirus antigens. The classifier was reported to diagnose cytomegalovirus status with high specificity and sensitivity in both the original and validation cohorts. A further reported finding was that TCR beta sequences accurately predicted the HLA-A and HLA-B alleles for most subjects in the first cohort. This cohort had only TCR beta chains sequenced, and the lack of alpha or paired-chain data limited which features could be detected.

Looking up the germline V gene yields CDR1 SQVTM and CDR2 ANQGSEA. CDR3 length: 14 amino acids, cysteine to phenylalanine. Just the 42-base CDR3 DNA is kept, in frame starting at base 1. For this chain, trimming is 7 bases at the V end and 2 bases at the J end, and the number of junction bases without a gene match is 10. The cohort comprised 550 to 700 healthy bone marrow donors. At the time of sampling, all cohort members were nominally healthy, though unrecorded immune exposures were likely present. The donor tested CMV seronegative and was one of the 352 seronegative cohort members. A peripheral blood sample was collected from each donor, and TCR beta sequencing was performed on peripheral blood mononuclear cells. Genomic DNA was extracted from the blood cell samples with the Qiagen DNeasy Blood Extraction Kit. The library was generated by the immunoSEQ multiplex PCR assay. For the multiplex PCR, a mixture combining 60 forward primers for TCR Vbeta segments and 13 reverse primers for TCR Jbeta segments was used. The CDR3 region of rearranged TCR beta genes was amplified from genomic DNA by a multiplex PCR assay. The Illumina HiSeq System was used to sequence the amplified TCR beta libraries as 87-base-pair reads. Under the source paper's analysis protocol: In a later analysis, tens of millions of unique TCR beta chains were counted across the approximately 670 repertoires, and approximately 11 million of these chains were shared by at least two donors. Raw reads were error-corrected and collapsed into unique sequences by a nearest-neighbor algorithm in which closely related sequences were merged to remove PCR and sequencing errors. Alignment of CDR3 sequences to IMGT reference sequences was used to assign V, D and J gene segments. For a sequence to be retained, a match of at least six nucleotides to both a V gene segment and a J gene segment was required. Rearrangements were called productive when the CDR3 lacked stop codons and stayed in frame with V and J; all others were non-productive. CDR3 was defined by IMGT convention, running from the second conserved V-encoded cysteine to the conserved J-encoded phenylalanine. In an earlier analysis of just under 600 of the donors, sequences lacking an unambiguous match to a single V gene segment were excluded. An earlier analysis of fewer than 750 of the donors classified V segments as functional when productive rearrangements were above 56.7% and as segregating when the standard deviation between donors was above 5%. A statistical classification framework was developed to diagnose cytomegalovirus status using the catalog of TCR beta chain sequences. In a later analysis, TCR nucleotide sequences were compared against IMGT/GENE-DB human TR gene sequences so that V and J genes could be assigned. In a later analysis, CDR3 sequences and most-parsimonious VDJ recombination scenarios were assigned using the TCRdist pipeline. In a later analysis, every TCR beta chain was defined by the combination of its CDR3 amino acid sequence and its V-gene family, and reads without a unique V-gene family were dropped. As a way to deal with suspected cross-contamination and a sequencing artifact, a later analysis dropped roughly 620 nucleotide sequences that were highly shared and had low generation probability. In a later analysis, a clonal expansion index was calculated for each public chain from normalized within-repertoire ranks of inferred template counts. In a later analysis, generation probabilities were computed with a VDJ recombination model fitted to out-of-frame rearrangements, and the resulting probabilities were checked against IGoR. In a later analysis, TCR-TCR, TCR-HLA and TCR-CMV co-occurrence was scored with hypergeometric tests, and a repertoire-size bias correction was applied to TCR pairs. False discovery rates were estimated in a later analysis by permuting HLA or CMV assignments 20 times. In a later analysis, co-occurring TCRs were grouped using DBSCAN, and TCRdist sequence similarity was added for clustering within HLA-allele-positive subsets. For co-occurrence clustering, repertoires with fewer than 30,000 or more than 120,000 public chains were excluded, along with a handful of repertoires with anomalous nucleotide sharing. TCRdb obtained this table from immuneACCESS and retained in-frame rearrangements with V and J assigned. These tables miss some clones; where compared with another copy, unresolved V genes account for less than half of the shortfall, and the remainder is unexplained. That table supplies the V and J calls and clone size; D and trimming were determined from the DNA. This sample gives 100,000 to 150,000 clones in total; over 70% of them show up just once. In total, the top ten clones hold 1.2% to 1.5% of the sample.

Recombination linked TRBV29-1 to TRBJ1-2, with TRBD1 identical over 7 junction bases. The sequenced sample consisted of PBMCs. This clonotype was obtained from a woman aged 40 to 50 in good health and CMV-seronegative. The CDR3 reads CSARSGTENYGYTF. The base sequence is TGCAGCGCCCGATCCGGGACAGAGAACTATGGCTACACCTTC.